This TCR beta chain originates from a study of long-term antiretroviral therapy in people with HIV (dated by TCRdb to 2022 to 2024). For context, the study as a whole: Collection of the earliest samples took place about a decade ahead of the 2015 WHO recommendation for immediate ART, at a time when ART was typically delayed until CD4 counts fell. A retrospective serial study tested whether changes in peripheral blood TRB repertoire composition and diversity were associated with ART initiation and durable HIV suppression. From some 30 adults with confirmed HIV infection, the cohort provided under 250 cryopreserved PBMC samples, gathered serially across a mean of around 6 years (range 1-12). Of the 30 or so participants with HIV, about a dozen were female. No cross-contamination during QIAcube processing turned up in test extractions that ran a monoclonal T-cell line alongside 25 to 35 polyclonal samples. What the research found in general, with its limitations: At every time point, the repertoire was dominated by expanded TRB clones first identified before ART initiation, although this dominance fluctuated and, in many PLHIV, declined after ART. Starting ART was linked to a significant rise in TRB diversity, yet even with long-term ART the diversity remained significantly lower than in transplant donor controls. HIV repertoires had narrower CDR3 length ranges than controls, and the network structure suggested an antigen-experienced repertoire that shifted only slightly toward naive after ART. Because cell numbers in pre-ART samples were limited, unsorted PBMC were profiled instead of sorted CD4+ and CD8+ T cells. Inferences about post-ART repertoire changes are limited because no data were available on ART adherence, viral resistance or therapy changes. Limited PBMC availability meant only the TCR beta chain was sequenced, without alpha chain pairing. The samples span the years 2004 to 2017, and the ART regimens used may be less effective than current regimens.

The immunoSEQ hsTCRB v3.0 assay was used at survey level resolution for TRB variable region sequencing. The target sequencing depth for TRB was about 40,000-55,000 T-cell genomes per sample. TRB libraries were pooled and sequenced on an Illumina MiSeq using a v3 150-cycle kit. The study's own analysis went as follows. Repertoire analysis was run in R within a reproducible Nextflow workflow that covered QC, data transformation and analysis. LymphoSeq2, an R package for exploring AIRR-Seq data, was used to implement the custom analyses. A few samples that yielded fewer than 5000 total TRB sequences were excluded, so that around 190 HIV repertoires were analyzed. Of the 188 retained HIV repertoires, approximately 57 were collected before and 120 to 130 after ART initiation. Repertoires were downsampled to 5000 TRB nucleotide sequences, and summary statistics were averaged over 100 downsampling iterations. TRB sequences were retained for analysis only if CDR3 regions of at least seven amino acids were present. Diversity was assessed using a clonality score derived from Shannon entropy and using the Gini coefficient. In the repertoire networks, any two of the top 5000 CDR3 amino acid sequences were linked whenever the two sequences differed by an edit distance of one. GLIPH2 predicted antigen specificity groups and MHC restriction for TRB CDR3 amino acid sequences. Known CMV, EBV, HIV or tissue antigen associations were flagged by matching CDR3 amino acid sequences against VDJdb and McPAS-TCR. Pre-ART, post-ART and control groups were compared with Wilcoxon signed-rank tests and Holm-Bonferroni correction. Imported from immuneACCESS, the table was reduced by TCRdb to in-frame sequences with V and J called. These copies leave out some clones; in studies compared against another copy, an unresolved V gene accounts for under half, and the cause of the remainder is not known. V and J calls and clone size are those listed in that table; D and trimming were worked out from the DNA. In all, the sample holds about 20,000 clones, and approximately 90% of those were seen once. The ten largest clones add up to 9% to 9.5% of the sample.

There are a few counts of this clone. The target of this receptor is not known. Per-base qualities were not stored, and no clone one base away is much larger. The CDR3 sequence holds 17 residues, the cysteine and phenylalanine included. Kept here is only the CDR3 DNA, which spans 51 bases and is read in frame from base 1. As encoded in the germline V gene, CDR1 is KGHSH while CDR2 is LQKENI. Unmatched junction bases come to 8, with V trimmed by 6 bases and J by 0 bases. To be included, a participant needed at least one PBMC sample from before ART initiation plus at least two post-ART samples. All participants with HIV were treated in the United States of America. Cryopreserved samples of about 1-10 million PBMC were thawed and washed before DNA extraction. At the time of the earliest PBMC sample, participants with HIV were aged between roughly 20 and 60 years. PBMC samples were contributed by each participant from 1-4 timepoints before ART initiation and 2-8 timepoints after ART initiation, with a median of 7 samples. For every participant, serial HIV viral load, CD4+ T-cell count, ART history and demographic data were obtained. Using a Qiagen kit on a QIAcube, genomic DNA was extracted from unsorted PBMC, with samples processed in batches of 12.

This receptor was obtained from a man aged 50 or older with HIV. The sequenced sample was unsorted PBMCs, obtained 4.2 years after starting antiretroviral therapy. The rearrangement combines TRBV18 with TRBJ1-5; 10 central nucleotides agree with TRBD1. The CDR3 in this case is CASSITGTGDSNQPQHF. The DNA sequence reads TGTGCCAGCTCTATTACCGGGACAGGGGATAGCAATCAGCCCCAGCATTTT.